The clone carrying this TCR beta chain has only a few counts. The authors extracted at least 6 micrograms of total RNA per sample. For the second PCR, which ran for roughly 7 to 11 cycles, a sample-barcoded 5' primer and a J-beta primer mix were used. The yield of each sample was at least 2.5 million CDR3-containing paired-end reads. One entry per CDR3 protein, called by TCRdb with MiXCR from the 5' RACE reads. The sample lists about 1.4 million distinct CDR3 sequences; around 55% were seen once. V was pared by 1 base and J by 7 bases, with 17 bases between. This CDR3 region has 16 residues. The germline gives CDR1 MDHEN, CDR2 SYDVKM. The data are from a study of blood T cells in healthy people across ages.

The clonotype comes from a man between 18 and 29 years old in good health. V and J are TRBV28 and TRBJ2-1; tentatively, D is TRBD2 (7 bases). The sequenced sample was blood. The CDR3 protein is CASSLFEGGLGNEQFF. CDR3 in DNA: TGTGCCAGCAGTTTATTCGAGGGGGGGTTGGGTAATGAGCAGTTCTTC.